This T cell receptor (beta chain) was retrieved from a study of shared clonotypes between healthy human individuals. General study results and limits: Generation probabilities were higher for clonotypes shared across all four sorted-subset donors than for unshared ones. Generally, estimated richness proved larger in naive subsets than it did in memory subsets.

For this clone: Its target is unknown.

Sequencing used immunoSEQ multiplex PCR; TCRdb keeps in-frame clones, though not all of them. Of nearly 2 million clones listed, about 95% are singletons. The CDR3 extends over 16 amino acids. V lost 5 bases and J lost 6, with 23 bases in between. Per germline, CDR1 SGHNT and CDR2 YYREEE (reference sequence). In the naive CD8 group, cells lacked CD45RO and were positively selected for CCR7, so terminally differentiated effector memory CD45RA+ cells were left out. What was sequenced was naive CD8+ T cells sorted from blood. This receptor was obtained from a man aged 18 to 29 in good health. The chain uses TRBV5-4 and TRBJ1-2; D not certain. The CDR3 spells CASRRTQGSPPNGYTF. The CDR3, as DNA: TGTGCCAGCAGACGAACACAAGGATCCCCTCCGAATGGCTACACCTTC.